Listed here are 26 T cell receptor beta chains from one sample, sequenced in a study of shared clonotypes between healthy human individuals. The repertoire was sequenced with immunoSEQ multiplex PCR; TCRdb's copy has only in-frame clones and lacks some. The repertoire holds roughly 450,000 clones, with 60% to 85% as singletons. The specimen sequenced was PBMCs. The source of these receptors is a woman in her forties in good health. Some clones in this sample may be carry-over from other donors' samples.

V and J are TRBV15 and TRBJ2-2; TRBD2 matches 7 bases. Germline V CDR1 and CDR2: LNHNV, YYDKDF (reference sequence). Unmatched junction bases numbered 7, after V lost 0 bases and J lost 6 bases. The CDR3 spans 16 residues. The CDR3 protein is CATSRELAKGSGELFF. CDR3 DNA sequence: TGTGCCACCAGCAGAGAACTAGCGAAGGGGTCCGGGGAGCTGTTTTTT.

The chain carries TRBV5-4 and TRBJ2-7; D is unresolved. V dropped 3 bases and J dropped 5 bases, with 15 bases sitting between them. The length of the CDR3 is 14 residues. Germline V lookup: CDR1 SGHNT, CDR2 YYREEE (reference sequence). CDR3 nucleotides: TGTGCCAGCAGCTCCCTCGTGACGGGCCACGAGCAGTACTTC. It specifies CASSSLVTGHEQYF.

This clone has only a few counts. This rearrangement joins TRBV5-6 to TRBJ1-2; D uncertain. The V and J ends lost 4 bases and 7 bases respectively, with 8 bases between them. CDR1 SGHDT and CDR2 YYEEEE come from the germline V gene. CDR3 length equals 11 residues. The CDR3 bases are TGTGCCAGCAGCCGGAGGGTTGGCTACACCTTC. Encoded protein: CASSRRVGYTF.

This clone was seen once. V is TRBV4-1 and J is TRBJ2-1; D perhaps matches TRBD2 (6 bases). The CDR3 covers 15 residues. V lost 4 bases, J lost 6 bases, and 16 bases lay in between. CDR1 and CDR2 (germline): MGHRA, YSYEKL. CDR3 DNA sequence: TGCGCCAGCAGCCCCTTACTAGCTTCCGGCAATGAGCAGTTCTTC. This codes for CASSPLLASGNEQFF.

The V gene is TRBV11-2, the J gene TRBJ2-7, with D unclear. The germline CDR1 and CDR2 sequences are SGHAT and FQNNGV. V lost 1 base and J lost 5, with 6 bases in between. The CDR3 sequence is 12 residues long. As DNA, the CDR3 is TGTGCCAGCAGCTTAGCCGTCCACGAGCAGTACTTC. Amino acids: CASSLAVHEQYF. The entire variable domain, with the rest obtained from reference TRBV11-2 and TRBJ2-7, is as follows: EAGVAQSPRYKIIEKRQSVAFWCNPISGHATLYWYQQILGQGPKLLIQFQNNGVVDDSQLPKDRFSAERLKGVDSTLKIQPAKLEDSAVYLCASSLAVHEQYFGPGTRLTVT.

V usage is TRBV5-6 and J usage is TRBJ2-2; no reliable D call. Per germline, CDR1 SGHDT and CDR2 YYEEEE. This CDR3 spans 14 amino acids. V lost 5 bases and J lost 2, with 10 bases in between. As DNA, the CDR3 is TGTGCCAGCAGGCTAGGGTTCAACACCGGGGAGCTGTTTTTT. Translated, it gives CASRLGFNTGELFF.

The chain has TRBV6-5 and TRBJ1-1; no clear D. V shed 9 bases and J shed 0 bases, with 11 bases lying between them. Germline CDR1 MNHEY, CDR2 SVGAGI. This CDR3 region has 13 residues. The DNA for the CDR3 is TGTGCCAGTTCCTCCGGCATGAACACTGAAGCTTTCTTT. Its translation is CASSSGMNTEAFF.

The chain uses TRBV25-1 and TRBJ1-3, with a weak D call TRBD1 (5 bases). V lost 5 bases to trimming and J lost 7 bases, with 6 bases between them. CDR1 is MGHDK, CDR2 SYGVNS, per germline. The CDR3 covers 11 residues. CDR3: CASSPGNTIYF. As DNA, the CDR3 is TGTGCCAGCAGTCCAGGGAACACCATATATTTT.

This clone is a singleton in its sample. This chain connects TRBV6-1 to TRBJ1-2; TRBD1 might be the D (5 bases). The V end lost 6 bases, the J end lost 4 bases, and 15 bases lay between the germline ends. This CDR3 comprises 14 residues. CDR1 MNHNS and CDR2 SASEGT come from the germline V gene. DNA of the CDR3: TGTGCCAGCAGGGGGTCGGGGGGTGGCTATGGCTACACCTTC. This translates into CASRGSGGGYGYTF.

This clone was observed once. CDR3: CASSLAGGNEKLFF. The DNA of the CDR3 is TGCGCCAGCAGCTTGGCCGGCGGGAATGAAAAACTGTTTTTT. This chain uses TRBV5-1 with TRBJ1-4; D is unclear. CDR1 and CDR2 (germline): SGHRS, YFSETQ. V dropped 0 bases and J dropped 5 bases, with 8 bases sitting between them. The CDR3 length is 14 residues.

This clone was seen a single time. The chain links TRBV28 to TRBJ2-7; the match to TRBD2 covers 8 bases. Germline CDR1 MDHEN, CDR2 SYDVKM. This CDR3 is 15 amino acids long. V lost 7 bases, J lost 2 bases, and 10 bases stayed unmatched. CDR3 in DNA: TGTGCCAGCAAAGGAGGGCGGGAGGCTCCCTACGAGCAGTACTTC. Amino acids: CASKGGREAPYEQYF.

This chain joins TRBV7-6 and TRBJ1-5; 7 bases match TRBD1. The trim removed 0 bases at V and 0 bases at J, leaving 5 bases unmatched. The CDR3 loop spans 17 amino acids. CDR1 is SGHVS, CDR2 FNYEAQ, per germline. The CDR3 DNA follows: TGTGCCAGCAGCTTAGCCGGGACAGATTATAGCAATCAGCCCCAGCATTTT. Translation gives CASSLAGTDYSNQPQHF.

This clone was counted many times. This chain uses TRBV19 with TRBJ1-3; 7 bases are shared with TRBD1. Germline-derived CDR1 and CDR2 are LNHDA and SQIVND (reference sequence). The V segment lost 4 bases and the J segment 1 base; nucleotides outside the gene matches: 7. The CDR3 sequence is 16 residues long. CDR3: CASSNPPGGSGNTIYF. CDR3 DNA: TGTGCCAGTAGTAACCCTCCAGGGGGTTCTGGAAACACCATATATTTT.

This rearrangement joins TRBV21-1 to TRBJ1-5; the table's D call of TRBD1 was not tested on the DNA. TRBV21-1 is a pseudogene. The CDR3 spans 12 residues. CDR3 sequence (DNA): TGTGCCAGCAGCAAAGCCGACAGGGGGCTCCATTTT. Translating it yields CASSKADRGLHF.

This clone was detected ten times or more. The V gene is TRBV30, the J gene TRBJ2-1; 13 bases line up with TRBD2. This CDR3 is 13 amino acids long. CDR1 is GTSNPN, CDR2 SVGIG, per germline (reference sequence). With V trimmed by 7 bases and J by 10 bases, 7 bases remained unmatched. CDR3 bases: TGTGCCTCCGGGACTAGCGGGACGGGGGAGCAGTTCTTC. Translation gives CASGTSGTGEQFF.

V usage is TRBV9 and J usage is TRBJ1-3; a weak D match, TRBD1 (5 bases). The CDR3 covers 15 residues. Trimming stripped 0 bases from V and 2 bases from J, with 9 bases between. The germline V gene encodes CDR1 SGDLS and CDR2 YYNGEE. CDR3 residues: CASSVEGGAGNTIYF. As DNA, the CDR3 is TGTGCCAGCAGCGTAGAAGGAGGGGCTGGAAACACCATATATTTT.

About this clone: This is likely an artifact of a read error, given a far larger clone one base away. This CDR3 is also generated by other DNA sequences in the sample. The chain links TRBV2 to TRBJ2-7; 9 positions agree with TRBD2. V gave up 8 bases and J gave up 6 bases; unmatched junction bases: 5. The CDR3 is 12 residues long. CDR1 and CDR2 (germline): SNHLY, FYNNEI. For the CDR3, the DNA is TGTGCCAGCGGGGGACTAGCTGGCGAGCAGTACTTC. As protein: CASGGLAGEQYF.

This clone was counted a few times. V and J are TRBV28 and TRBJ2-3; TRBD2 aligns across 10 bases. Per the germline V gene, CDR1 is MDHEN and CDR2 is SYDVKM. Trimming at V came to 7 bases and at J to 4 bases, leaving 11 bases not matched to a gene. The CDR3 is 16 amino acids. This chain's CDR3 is CASNLRSGRGADTQYF. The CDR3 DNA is TGTGCCAGCAACCTCAGAAGCGGGAGGGGTGCAGATACGCAGTATTTT.

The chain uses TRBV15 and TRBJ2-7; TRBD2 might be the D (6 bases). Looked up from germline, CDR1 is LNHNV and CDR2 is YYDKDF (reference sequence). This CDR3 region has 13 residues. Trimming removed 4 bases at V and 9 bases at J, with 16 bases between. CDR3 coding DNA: TGTGCCACCAGCATGATGAGGGAGGATACGCAGTACTTC. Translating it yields CATSMMREDTQYF.

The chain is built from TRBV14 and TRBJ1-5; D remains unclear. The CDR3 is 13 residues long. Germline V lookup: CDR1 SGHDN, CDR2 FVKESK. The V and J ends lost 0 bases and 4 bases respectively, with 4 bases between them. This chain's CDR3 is CASSQDGNQPQHF. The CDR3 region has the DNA TGTGCCAGCAGCCAAGATGGGAATCAGCCCCAGCATTTT.

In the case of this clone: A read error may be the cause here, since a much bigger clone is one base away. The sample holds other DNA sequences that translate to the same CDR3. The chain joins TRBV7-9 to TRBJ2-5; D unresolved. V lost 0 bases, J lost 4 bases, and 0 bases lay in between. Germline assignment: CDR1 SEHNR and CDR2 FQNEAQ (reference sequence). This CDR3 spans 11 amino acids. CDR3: CASSLAETQYF. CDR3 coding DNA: TGTGCCAGCAGCTTAGCAGAGACCCAGTACTTC.

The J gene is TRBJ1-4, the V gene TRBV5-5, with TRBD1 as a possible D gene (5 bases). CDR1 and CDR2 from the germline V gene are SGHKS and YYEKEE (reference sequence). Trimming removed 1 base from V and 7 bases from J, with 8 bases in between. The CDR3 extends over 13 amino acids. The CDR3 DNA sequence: TGTGCCAGCAGCTTGTCAGGGCGTGAAAAACTGTTTTTT. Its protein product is CASSLSGREKLFF.

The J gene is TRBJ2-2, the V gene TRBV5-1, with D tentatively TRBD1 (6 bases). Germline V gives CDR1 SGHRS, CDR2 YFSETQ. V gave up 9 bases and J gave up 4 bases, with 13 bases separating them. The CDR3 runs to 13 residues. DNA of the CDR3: TGCGCCACCTCACCGACAGGCACCGGGGAGCTGTTTTTT. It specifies CATSPTGTGELFF.

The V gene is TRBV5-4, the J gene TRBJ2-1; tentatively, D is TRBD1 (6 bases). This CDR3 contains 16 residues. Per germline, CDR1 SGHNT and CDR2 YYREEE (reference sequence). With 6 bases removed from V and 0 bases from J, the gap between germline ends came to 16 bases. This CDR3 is CASTPLPTGSYNEQFF. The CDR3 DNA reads TGTGCCAGCACCCCCCTACCGACAGGCTCCTACAATGAGCAGTTCTTC.

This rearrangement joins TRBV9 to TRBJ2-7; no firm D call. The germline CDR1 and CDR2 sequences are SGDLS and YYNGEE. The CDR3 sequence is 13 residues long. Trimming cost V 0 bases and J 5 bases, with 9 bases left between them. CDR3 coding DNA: TGTGCCAGCAGCGTAGGACCGAACGACGAGCAGTACTTC. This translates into CASSVGPNDEQYF.

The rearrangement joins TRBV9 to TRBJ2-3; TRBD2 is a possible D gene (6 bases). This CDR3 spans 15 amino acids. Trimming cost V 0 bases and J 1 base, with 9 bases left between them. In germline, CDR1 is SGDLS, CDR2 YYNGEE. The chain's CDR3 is CASSVVGGGTDTQYF. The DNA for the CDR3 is TGTGCCAGCAGCGTAGTAGGAGGGGGCACAGATACGCAGTATTTT.